The rows below give T cell receptor beta chains drawn from one sample of a study of a mutant IDH1 vaccine in newly diagnosed glioma. This table comes from immunoSEQ multiplex PCR, and its TCRdb copy is limited to in-frame clones, with some not included. The table records roughly 25,000 clones, 90% to 95% of them present only once. The source material was PBMCs, sampled from a glioma patient treated with radiotherapy, temozolomide or both. These receptors all come from a man in his thirties or forties with glioma. The CDR3 runs from the conserved cysteine through the conserved F or W. The order of the fields is clone size, V gene, CDR3 protein. Clone size is given for some rows only: seen once, a few or many times, or a class if the clone is expanded.

abundance: medium-sized
v_gene: TRBV29-1
CDR3aa: CSAQQGGNTGELFF

abundance: -
v_gene: TRBV5-1
CDR3aa: CASSPGGSRNYEQYF

abundance: -
v_gene: TRBV5-1
CDR3aa: CASSYQGENTGELFF

abundance: once
v_gene: TRBV6-5
CDR3aa: CASTGPNTGELFF

abundance: -
v_gene: TRBV7-9
CDR3aa: CASSRIGGGQETQYF

abundance: -
v_gene: TRBV30
CDR3aa: CAWSKSSNQPQHF

abundance: -
v_gene: TRBV5-1
CDR3aa: CASSSGTGGNTIYF

abundance: -
v_gene: TRBV5-1
CDR3aa: CASSLAKLAGFMGNEQFF

abundance: -
v_gene: TRBV19
CDR3aa: CASSIARPSNSPLHF

abundance: -
v_gene: TRBV7-9
CDR3aa: CASSPFVETQYF

abundance: -
v_gene: TRBV30
CDR3aa: CAWSEAGGGGTEAFF

abundance: -
v_gene: TRBV4-1
CDR3aa: CASSQVMGANSPLHF

abundance: -
v_gene: TRBV19
CDR3aa: CASSPGPIGSTDTQYF

abundance: -
v_gene: TRBV27
CDR3aa: CASSFGSGVGPGYEQYF

abundance: -
v_gene: TRBV5-8
CDR3aa: CASGRSTIKYQETQYF

abundance: -
v_gene: TRBV4-2
CDR3aa: CASSQEDTDFLKTSGYTDTQYF

abundance: -
v_gene: TRBV7-6
CDR3aa: CASSSDGTSDTQYF

abundance: -
v_gene: TRBV2
CDR3aa: CASSEAGAPNYGYTF

abundance: -
v_gene: TRBV10-3
CDR3aa: CAISDQGQGTYEQYF

abundance: -
v_gene: TRBV5-4
CDR3aa: CASIDASSGNTIYF

abundance: -
v_gene: TRBV10-3
CDR3aa: CATQGQETQYF

abundance: -
v_gene: TRBV11-2
CDR3aa: CASSFGQNYGYTF

abundance: -
v_gene: TRBV5-1
CDR3aa: CASSLEGAQREAEAFF

abundance: -
v_gene: TRBV27
CDR3aa: CASSPVLRREYEQYF

abundance: -
v_gene: TRBV5-1
CDR3aa: CASSSETDTQYF

abundance: -
v_gene: TRBV30
CDR3aa: CAWSLAAGNTIYF

abundance: -
v_gene: TRBV6-4
CDR3aa: CASSEKTHEQYF

abundance: -
v_gene: TRBV19
CDR3aa: CASSIPPGTGELFF

abundance: -
v_gene: TRBV25-1
CDR3aa: CASSEGRRGLPYEQYF

abundance: -
v_gene: TRBV27
CDR3aa: CASSLYLGQYEQYF

abundance: few
v_gene: TRBV6-5
CDR3aa: CASSYSDEQYF

abundance: -
v_gene: TRBV10-3
CDR3aa: CAISESGTGISDTQYF

abundance: -
v_gene: TRBV5-1
CDR3aa: CASSLGDAVYGYTF

abundance: -
v_gene: TRBV18
CDR3aa: CASSPERTGYGYTF

abundance: -
v_gene: TRBV27
CDR3aa: CASSLGVNTGELFF

abundance: -
v_gene: TRBV7-9
CDR3aa: CASSPRGEYEQYF

abundance: -
v_gene: TRBV18
CDR3aa: CASSPGTGKQETQYF

abundance: -
v_gene: TRBV9
CDR3aa: CASSVDPAWNTEAFF

abundance: -
v_gene: TRBV6-5
CDR3aa: CASNPTGGTNEKLFF

abundance: few
v_gene: TRBV11-3
CDR3aa: CASSLERIAGPYNEQFF

abundance: -
v_gene: TRBV6-6
CDR3aa: CASSTAITDTQYF

abundance: -
v_gene: TRBV6-5
CDR3aa: CASRRTGGNQPQHF

abundance: -
v_gene: TRBV2
CDR3aa: CASRGQGKERYTEAFF

abundance: -
v_gene: TRBV28
CDR3aa: CASSLPDRGWTEAFF

abundance: -
v_gene: TRBV30
CDR3aa: CAWRRAPNTGELFF

abundance: -
v_gene: TRBV7-2
CDR3aa: CATPRGYGYTF